This T cell receptor beta chain stems from a study of shared clonotypes between healthy human individuals. Assay: immunoSEQ multiplex PCR; the TCRdb copy retains only in-frame clones and omits some. The data hold a few hundred thousand clones, with approximately 97% observed a single time. Trimming left V 1 base short and J 2 bases short, with 12 bases between. The CDR3 extends over 15 amino acids. Germline V CDR1 and CDR2: SGHTA, FQGNSA. The V gene is TRBV7-2, the J gene TRBJ2-7; tentative D call: TRBD2 (5 bases). The TCR comes from a man under 40 in good health. Sample: memory CD8+ T cells sorted from blood. The subset: CD45RO+ cells pooled with CCR7-negative TemRA cells. CDR3 sequence reads: CASSLGSSGTYEQYF. For the CDR3, the DNA is TGTGCCAGCAGCTTAGGTTCCAGCGGCACCTACGAGCAGTACTTC.